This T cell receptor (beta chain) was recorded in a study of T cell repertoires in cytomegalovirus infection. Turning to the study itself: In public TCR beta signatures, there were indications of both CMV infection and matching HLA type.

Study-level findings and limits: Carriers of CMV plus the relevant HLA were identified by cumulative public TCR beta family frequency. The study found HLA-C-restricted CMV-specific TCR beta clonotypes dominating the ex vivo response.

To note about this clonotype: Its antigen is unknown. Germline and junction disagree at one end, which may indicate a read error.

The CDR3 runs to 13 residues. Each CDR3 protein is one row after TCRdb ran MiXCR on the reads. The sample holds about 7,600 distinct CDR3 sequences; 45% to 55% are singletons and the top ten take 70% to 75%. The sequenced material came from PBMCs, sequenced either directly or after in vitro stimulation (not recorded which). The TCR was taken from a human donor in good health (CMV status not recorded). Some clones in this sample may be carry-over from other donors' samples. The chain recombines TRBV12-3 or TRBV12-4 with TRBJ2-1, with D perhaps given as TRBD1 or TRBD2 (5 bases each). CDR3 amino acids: CAGRPGPDNEQFF. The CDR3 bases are TGTGCCGGCAGACCGGGACCCGACAATGAGCAGTTCTTC.